These T cell receptor beta chains were read from a single sample in a study of blood T cells in healthy people across ages. TCRdb recomputed calls from the 5' RACE reads with MiXCR, one row per CDR3 protein. The table includes about 1.5 million distinct CDR3 sequences, 40% to 50% detected once. The sequenced sample consisted of blood. The receptors were sampled from a woman between 18 and 29 years old in good health. CDR3s include the opening cysteine and the closing phenylalanine or tryptophan. The order of the fields is V gene, D gene, J gene, clone size, CDR3 protein, CDR3 DNA. A D gene is named only where the DNA matches it firmly. Expanded clones are given a class, and other clones once, few, many or no size at all.

TRBV12-3/TRBV12-4	.	TRBJ2-4	.	CASSLGAAGAKNIQYF	TGTGCCAGCAGTTTAGGAGCGGCAGGCGCCAAAAACATTCAGTACTTC
TRBV29-1	TRBD2	TRBJ2-1	.	CSVELAGLSSYNEQFF	TGCAGCGTCGAACTAGCGGGGCTGAGCTCCTACAATGAGCAGTTCTTC
TRBV21-1	.	TRBJ1-6	.	CASSKRPGDSDSSYNSPLHF	TGTGCCAGCAGCAAACGTCCAGGGGACTCTGATAGCTCCTATAATTCACCCCTCCACTTT
TRBV4-1	.	TRBJ2-7	few	CASSQVVETHEQYF	TGCGCCAGCAGCCAAGTTGTGGAAACCCACGAGCAGTACTTC
TRBV5-1	.	TRBJ1-1	.	CTSSLRQGRDTEAFF	TGCACCAGCAGCTTGAGGCAGGGGAGGGACACTGAAGCTTTCTTT
TRBV2	TRBD2	TRBJ2-2	.	CASSPHLAGNTGELFF	TGTGCCAGCAGTCCCCACCTAGCGGGAAACACCGGGGAGCTGTTTTTT
TRBV20-1	TRBD2	TRBJ2-7	.	CSAVAGGTTEQYF	TGCAGTGCCGTTGCGGGGGGGACCACCGAGCAGTACTTC
TRBV6-5	.	TRBJ2-6	.	CASRSGAGANVLTF	TGTGCCAGCAGAAGCGGTGCTGGGGCCAACGTCCTGACTTTC
TRBV20-1	TRBD2	TRBJ2-1	few	CSATRGGLNEQFF	TGCAGTGCAACCCGGGGGGGTCTCAATGAGCAGTTCTTC
TRBV5-1	.	TRBJ2-1	few	CASSFPGANEQFF	TGCGCCAGCAGCTTCCCTGGTGCAAATGAGCAGTTCTTC
TRBV20-1	.	TRBJ2-1	few	CSARIWGGANRNDQFF	TGCAGTGCTAGGATCTGGGGGGGGGCCAATCGGAATGATCAGTTCTTC
TRBV5-1	.	TRBJ2-5	.	CASSLSQQETQYF	TGCGCCAGCAGCTTAAGTCAGCAAGAGACCCAGTACTTC
TRBV20-1	.	TRBJ1-6	few	CSALPGYSPLHF	TGCAGTGCGCTACCAGGGTACTCACCCCTCCACTTT
TRBV20-1	TRBD1	TRBJ1-5	.	CSASTYSSGTGETQPQHF	TGCAGTGCTAGCACTTACTCCTCCGGGACAGGGGAGACTCAGCCCCAGCATTTT
TRBV3-1	TRBD2	TRBJ2-7	few	CASSQIGGRSYEQYF	TGTGCCAGCAGCCAGATAGGCGGGAGGTCCTACGAGCAGTACTTC
TRBV27	TRBD2	TRBJ2-1	.	CASRPSTTSGSYNEQFF	TGTGCCAGCAGACCCTCGACTACTAGCGGCTCCTACAATGAGCAGTTCTTC
TRBV4-1	TRBD1	TRBJ1-4	.	CASSQGHRGSNEKLFF	TGCGCCAGCAGCCAAGGTCACAGGGGAAGTAATGAAAAACTGTTTTTT
TRBV10-3	TRBD1	TRBJ2-5	few	CAISPSEGQARETQYF	TGTGCCATCAGCCCTTCGGAGGGACAGGCTAGAGAGACCCAGTACTTC
TRBV29-1	.	TRBJ2-7	few	CSVEDPPEQYF	TGCAGCGTTGAAGATCCACCCGAGCAGTACTTC
TRBV29-1	.	TRBJ1-2	few	CSVDRIRNYGYTF	TGCAGCGTTGACAGGATACGAAACTATGGCTACACCTTC
TRBV14	TRBD2	TRBJ2-5	.	CASSHVGEGKEIQYF	TGTGCCAGCAGCCACGTGGGGGAGGGGAAAGAGATCCAGTACTTC
TRBV9	.	TRBJ2-3	.	CASSSSPPGKGTDTQYF	TGTGCCAGCAGCTCTAGCCCTCCGGGGAAGGGCACAGATACGCAGTATTTT
TRBV4-1	TRBD1	TRBJ2-7	.	CASSQGDREVYEQYF	TGCGCCAGCAGCCAAGGAGACAGGGAAGTCTACGAGCAGTACTTC
TRBV3-1	.	TRBJ2-5	few	CASSPPQQETQYF	TGTGCCAGCAGCCCCCCGCAACAAGAGACCCAGTACTTC
TRBV4-1	.	TRBJ2-3	many	CASSQEGRDTQYF	TGCGCCAGCAGCCAAGAGGGGAGAGATACGCAGTATTTT
TRBV11-2	.	TRBJ2-3	.	CASSFLPGDTDTQYF	TGTGCCAGCAGCTTCTTACCGGGAGACACAGATACGCAGTATTTT
TRBV10-3	.	TRBJ1-2	.	CAISESPGTVSGYTF	TGTGCCATCAGTGAGTCCCCGGGAACGGTGTCTGGCTACACCTTC
TRBV7-8	TRBD1	TRBJ2-1	.	CASSMRQGFVETQFF	TGTGCCAGCAGCATGAGACAGGGCTTCGTGGAGACCCAGTTCTTC
TRBV4-1	TRBD1	TRBJ2-5	.	CASSQDYVLGQGETQYF	TGCGCCAGCAGCCAAGATTATGTGTTGGGACAGGGGGAGACCCAGTACTTC
TRBV20-1	.	TRBJ2-3	once	CSARDPHTPLVADTQYF	TGCAGTGCTAGAGATCCCCACACCCCGCTGGTCGCAGATACGCAGTATTTT
TRBV29-1	.	TRBJ1-1	.	CSASGQRLNTEAFF	TGCAGCGCGAGTGGACAGCGTTTGAACACTGAAGCTTTCTTT
TRBV4-2	TRBD2	TRBJ2-1	few	CASRLSGGAPFDEQFF	TGTGCCAGCAGACTCAGCGGGGGGGCCCCTTTCGACGAGCAGTTCTTC
TRBV20-1	TRBD2	TRBJ2-5	few	CSAGGRETQYF	TGCAGTGCTGGCGGGAGGGAGACCCAGTACTTC
TRBV28	TRBD2	TRBJ2-7	many	CASSLPREGREQYF	TGTGCCAGCAGTTTACCCCGGGAGGGTCGCGAGCAGTACTTC
TRBV20-1	.	TRBJ2-1	.	CSARPEGTGDEQFF	TGCAGTGCTAGGCCAGAGGGCACGGGGGATGAGCAGTTCTTC
TRBV4-1	.	TRBJ2-6	.	CASSRTPAGNSGANVLTF	TGCGCCAGCAGCCGGACCCCCGCCGGAAACTCTGGGGCCAACGTCCTGACTTTC
TRBV25-1	.	TRBJ2-3	few	CASTDPGDTQYF	TGTGCCAGCACTGACCCGGGCGATACGCAGTATTTT
TRBV6-2/TRBV6-3	.	TRBJ2-3	many	CASSSTTDTQYF	TGTGCCAGCAGCTCCACCACAGATACGCAGTATTTT
TRBV7-3	.	TRBJ2-1	few	CASSQSGDNEQFF	TGTGCCAGCAGTCAGAGCGGAGACAATGAGCAGTTCTTC
TRBV5-1	TRBD2	TRBJ2-3	.	CASSIPGTSGTDTQYF	TGCGCCAGCAGCATACCCGGGACTAGCGGCACAGATACGCAGTATTTT
TRBV20-1	TRBD1	TRBJ2-1	.	CSARDIDRGGNEQFF	TGCAGTGCTAGAGATATCGACAGGGGGGGGAATGAGCAGTTCTTC
TRBV6-2/TRBV6-3	TRBD1	TRBJ2-5	.	CASSTPHRGMGETQYF	TGTGCCAGCAGTACCCCACACAGGGGGATGGGTGAGACCCAGTACTTC
TRBV11-2	.	TRBJ2-1	once	CASSLWGVGPYNEQFF	TGTGCCAGCAGCTTATGGGGGGTCGGTCCCTACAATGAGCAGTTCTTC
TRBV20-1	TRBD2	TRBJ2-7	.	CSARRPRSTSGAYEQYF	TGCAGTGCTAGGCGACCCCGTTCGACTAGCGGGGCCTACGAGCAGTACTTC
TRBV18	TRBD1	TRBJ1-4	.	CASSPRDRGSEKLFF	TGTGCCAGCTCACCGAGGGACAGGGGATCTGAAAAACTGTTTTTT
TRBV29-1	TRBD1	TRBJ2-1	.	CSSLGGQGAIEQFF	TGCAGCTCCCTGGGAGGACAGGGGGCGATTGAGCAGTTCTTC
TRBV9	.	TRBJ2-3	.	CASSETSNFPDTQYF	TGTGCCAGCAGCGAAACTAGTAATTTTCCAGATACGCAGTATTTT
TRBV5-1	.	TRBJ2-1	few	CASSLAVGGAVVHEQFF	TGCGCCAGCAGCTTGGCCGTCGGCGGAGCGGTAGTCCATGAGCAGTTCTTC
TRBV6-1	.	TRBJ2-1	.	CASTSPRALSYNEQFF	TGTGCCAGCACTTCCCCCCGGGCCCTTTCCTACAATGAGCAGTTCTTC
TRBV6-1	.	TRBJ2-1	.	CASNRAGPTIYNEQFF	TGTGCCAGCAATCGAGCCGGGCCCACCATATACAATGAGCAGTTCTTC
TRBV27	TRBD2	TRBJ2-5	.	CASSFKVFWLAGVSGDEQYF	TGTGCCAGCAGTTTTAAGGTTTTTTGGCTAGCGGGAGTTTCAGGGGATGAGCAGTACTTC
TRBV9	.	TRBJ1-2	.	CASSPVGVNGYTF	TGTGCCAGCAGCCCGGTGGGGGTAAATGGCTACACCTTC
TRBV6-6	TRBD2	TRBJ2-1	once	CASSYPGLAYNEQFF	TGTGCCAGCAGTTACCCGGGACTAGCCTACAATGAGCAGTTCTTC
TRBV18	.	TRBJ1-2	.	CASSPPTSHYGYTF	TGTGCCAGCTCACCACCGACTTCGCACTATGGCTACACCTTC
TRBV7-9	.	TRBJ2-5	.	CASSPSGAPHRSQEIQYF	TGTGCCAGCAGCCCGTCAGGGGCCCCCCATCGGAGTCAAGAGATCCAGTACTTC
TRBV20-1	TRBD1	TRBJ2-1	.	CSARVRDSSYNEQFF	TGCAGTGCTAGAGTGAGGGACAGCTCCTACAATGAGCAGTTCTTC
TRBV4-1	TRBD1	TRBJ1-6	few	CASSQTGLNSPLHF	TGCGCCAGCAGCCAGACAGGGCTGAATTCACCCCTCCACTTT
TRBV4-2	.	TRBJ1-1	few	CASSQEAGEITEAFF	TGTGCCAGCAGCCAAGAGGCAGGGGAGATCACTGAAGCTTTCTTT
TRBV10-3	.	TRBJ1-2	.	CAISGGDYGYTF	TGTGCCATCAGTGGGGGGGACTATGGCTACACCTTC
TRBV7-6	.	TRBJ1-2	few	CASSLSETINYGYTF	TGTGCCAGCAGCTTATCGGAGACTATTAACTATGGCTACACCTTC